A single sample gave rise to the 20 T cell receptor beta chains below, sequenced in a study of CD4+ T cells in melanoma. Clones were read by immunoSEQ multiplex PCR, and TCRdb kept only the in-frame ones, dropping some. The table lists over 130,000 clones, roughly 91% of them singletons. The source of these receptors is a human donor with melanoma.

This sequence joins TRBV2 and TRBJ1-2; D gene ambiguous. This CDR3 spans 8 amino acids. Per the germline V gene, CDR1 is SNHLY and CDR2 is FYNNEI. V shed 8 bases and J shed 8 bases, with 3 bases lying between them. Written as DNA, the CDR3 is TGTGCCAGCGGCGGCTACACCTTC. Protein: CASGGYTF.

The CDR3 sequence: CASSATWVNSGANVLTF. As DNA, the CDR3 is TGTGCCAGCAGCGCCACCTGGGTTAACTCTGGGGCCAACGTCCTGACTTTC. V usage is TRBV7-2 and J usage is TRBJ2-6; D is uncertain. The germline CDR1 and CDR2 sequences are SGHTA and FQGNSA. The CDR3 runs to 17 residues. The ends were cut back, 5 bases at V and 0 bases at J, with 14 bases in the middle.

V gene TRBV5-1 combines with J gene TRBJ2-7; tentative D call: TRBD2 (6 bases). V was cut by 0 bases and J by 7 bases, with 20 bases left in between. This CDR3 has 16 amino acids. The germline CDR1 and CDR2 sequences are SGHRS and YFSETQ. This CDR3 is CASSLDPGGVLEEQYF. CDR3 DNA: TGCGCCAGCAGCTTGGATCCAGGCGGGGTCTTAGAAGAGCAGTACTTC.

The genes are TRBV19 and TRBJ2-5, with 9 bases matching TRBD1. J lost 5 bases, V lost 9 bases, and 16 bases had no gene match. Germline CDR1 is LNHDA and CDR2 is SQIVND (reference sequence). The length of the CDR3 is 16 residues. The DNA for the CDR3 is TGTGCCAGCGCGACCAGAGGACAGGGGAAAAGGGAGACCCAGTACTTC. It is translated as CASATRGQGKRETQYF.

J is TRBJ1-2 and V is TRBV18; the D is unclear. The CDR3 covers 13 residues. The V gene lost 4 bases and the J gene lost 6 bases, with 12 bases spanning the gap. Per the germline V gene, CDR1 is KGHSH and CDR2 is LQKENI. CDR3 sequence reads: CASSLNTEDGYTF. The DNA of the CDR3 is TGTGCCAGCTCACTTAACACAGAGGATGGCTACACCTTC.

The chain is built from TRBV7-3 and TRBJ1-6, with D uncertain. Trimming stripped 5 bases from V and 9 bases from J, with 17 bases between. Germline loops: CDR1 SGHTA, CDR2 FQGTGA. This CDR3 spans 15 amino acids. Written as DNA, the CDR3 is TGTGCCAGCAGCCTCCAGGCTGACTGGAGTTCACCCCTCCACTTT. It is translated as CASSLQADWSSPLHF.

This chain joins TRBV5-5 and TRBJ1-1; D is unresolved. Germline CDR1 and CDR2: SGHKS and YYEKEE (reference sequence). V lost 0 bases, J lost 6 bases, and 9 bases lay in between. CDR3 size: 13 residues. CDR3: CASSLAASAEAFF. In DNA form, the CDR3 reads TGTGCCAGCAGCTTGGCCGCTAGCGCTGAAGCTTTCTTT.

This chain connects TRBV5-1 to TRBJ1-1; D is uncertain. V was trimmed by 2 bases and J by 0 bases, leaving 11 bases between them. The CDR3 length is 15 residues. Germline CDR1 and CDR2: SGHRS and YFSETQ. Written as DNA, the CDR3 is TGCGCCAGCAGCTTTGGAGACACTATGAACACTGAAGCTTTCTTT. Its translation is CASSFGDTMNTEAFF.

The V and J genes are TRBV20-1 and TRBJ1-1; D is ambiguous. This CDR3 region has 11 residues. Germline CDR1 is DFQATT and CDR2 is SNEGSKA (reference sequence). V gave up 6 bases and J gave up 1 base, with 6 bases separating them. CDR3 sequence reads: CSAWANTEAFF. CDR3 in DNA: TGCAGTGCCTGGGCGAACACTGAAGCTTTCTTT.

The chain uses TRBV4-1 and TRBJ2-3; 12 bases agree with TRBD2. The germline V gene has CDR1 MGHRA and CDR2 YSYEKL. V trimming: 2 bases; J trimming: 1 base; junction bases outside the gene matches: 1. The CDR3 has 16 amino acids. The CDR3 coding sequence is TGCGCCAGCAGCCAATGGACTAGCGGGGGCACAGATACGCAGTATTTT. Its protein product is CASSQWTSGGTDTQYF.

The chain joins TRBV5-1 to TRBJ1-1; maybe TRBD1 (5 bases). The CDR3 consists of 13 residues. Trimming left V 3 bases short and J 10 bases short, with 16 bases between. CDR1 and CDR2 from the germline V gene are SGHRS and YFSETQ. CDR3 loop: CASSSAQGSVAFF. For the CDR3, the DNA is TGCGCCAGCAGCTCCGCTCAGGGATCCGTAGCTTTCTTT.

The V call is TRBV4-2, the J call TRBJ2-2; 10 bases line up with TRBD2. The germline V gene encodes CDR1 LGHNA and CDR2 YNFKEQ. The J segment lost 6 bases and the V segment lost 1 base, leaving 5 bases of the junction unmatched. The CDR3 loop spans 16 amino acids. The CDR3 DNA reads TGTGCCAGCAGCCAAGGTGTAGCGGGGGGATCCGGGGAGCTGTTTTTT. Amino acid sequence: CASSQGVAGGSGELFF.

The chain recombines TRBV10-3 with TRBJ2-7, with D possibly matching TRBD1 (6 bases). This CDR3 region has 15 residues. Germline CDR1 ENHRY, CDR2 SYGVKD. Trimming took off 2 bases at V and 6 bases at J, with 17 bases between the two ends. The CDR3 nucleotides are TGTGCCATCAGTGAGAGGGTACAGGGAATGCGCGAGCAGTACTTC. Translated, it gives CAISERVQGMREQYF.

The genes are TRBV29-1 and TRBJ1-2; D may be TRBD1 (5 bases). Germline-derived CDR1 and CDR2 are SQVTM and ANQGSEA. Trimming removed 5 bases at V and 7 bases at J, with 17 bases between. The CDR3 contains 13 residues. The CDR3 reads CSVLRDSRGGYTF. CDR3 sequence (DNA): TGCAGCGTTCTCCGGGACTCCCGAGGTGGCTACACCTTC.

The chain couples TRBV11-2 to TRBJ2-7; D gene ambiguous. CDR1 is SGHAT, CDR2 FQNNGV, per germline. Trimming took 5 bases from V and 3 from J, leaving 5 bases between them. The CDR3 runs to 11 residues. The DNA for the CDR3 is TGTGCCAGCAGCATTTACTACGAGCAGTACTTC. It encodes CASSIYYEQYF.

CDR3 sequence (DNA): TGCGCCAGCAGCTTGGTCGGGACAGGGGTAGACGAGCAGTACTTC. Its translation: CASSLVGTGVDEQYF. The chain recombines TRBV5-1 with TRBJ2-7; TRBD1 matches at 10 bases. Germline V gene lookup returns CDR1 SGHRS and CDR2 YFSETQ. This CDR3 has 15 amino acids. The ends lost 0 bases at V and 5 bases at J; junction bases unmatched: 5.

The chain carries TRBV7-9 and TRBJ2-5; 8 bases are shared with TRBD1. The CDR3 covers 14 residues. J was trimmed by 5 bases and V by 7 bases; bases with no gene match: 9. Germline-derived CDR1 and CDR2 are SEHNR and FQNEAQ (reference sequence). The CDR3 sequence is CASTVGQGWETQYF. CDR3 DNA sequence: TGTGCCAGCACCGTAGGACAGGGCTGGGAGACCCAGTACTTC.

This rearrangement joins TRBV7-9 to TRBJ1-2, with 9 bases lining up with TRBD1. This CDR3 region has 16 residues. V shed 8 bases, J shed 3 bases, and the junction held 13 bases outside the gene matches. Per germline, CDR1 SEHNR and CDR2 FQNEAQ (reference sequence). DNA of the CDR3: TGTGCCAGCGGGGGCCGGGACAGGGTATACGACTATGGCTACACCTTC. It translates to CASGGRDRVYDYGYTF.

The chain is built from TRBV30 and TRBJ2-3, with D possibly being TRBD2 (6 bases). CDR1 is GTSNPN and CDR2 is SVGIG in the germline V gene (reference sequence). This CDR3 contains 14 residues. CDR3 DNA: TGTGCGTTAGGATGGGGGGACGGCACAGATACGCAGTATTTT. As protein: CALGWGDGTDTQYF.

The chain couples TRBV5-1 to TRBJ1-3; the D gene is possibly TRBD1 (5 bases). Germline values: CDR1 SGHRS, CDR2 YFSETQ. V was cut by 0 bases and J by 3 bases, with 7 bases left in between. The CDR3 covers 14 residues. The CDR3 nucleotides read TGCGCCAGCAGCTTGGTCCAGGGTGGAAACACCATATATTTT. Amino acid sequence: CASSLVQGGNTIYF.